A selection of T cell receptor beta chains follows, all from one sample in a study of cytomegalovirus exposure and HLA in healthy donors. Sequenced by immunoSEQ multiplex PCR; TCRdb stores in-frame clones only, minus some. Among approximately 120,000 clones, roughly 74% were seen once, and the ten largest hold about 4.4%. Sequences were obtained from PBMCs. These receptors originate from a woman between 50 and 59 years old in good health and CMV-seropositive. CDR3s include the opening cysteine and the closing phenylalanine or tryptophan. A D gene is named only where the DNA matches it firmly. Part of the rows lack a size; the others show once, few, many or a class for expanded clones.

clone size: NA; J gene: TRBJ1-5; V gene: TRBV28; D gene: NA; CDR3 protein: CASSFRGSNQPQHF; CDR3 DNA: TGTGCCAGCAGTTTCAGGGGTAGCAATCAGCCCCAGCATTTT
clone size: NA; J gene: TRBJ2-1; V gene: TRBV6-4; D gene: TRBD1; CDR3 protein: CASSDWSTGTGGNEQFF; CDR3 DNA: TGTGCCAGCAGTGACTGGAGTACCGGGACAGGGGGCAATGAGCAGTTCTTC
clone size: NA; J gene: TRBJ1-1; V gene: TRBV5-1; D gene: TRBD1; CDR3 protein: CASSRTGGTEAFF; CDR3 DNA: TGCGCCAGCTCCAGGACAGGCGGGACTGAAGCTTTCTTT
clone size: NA; J gene: TRBJ1-2; V gene: TRBV5-1; D gene: TRBD1; CDR3 protein: CASSAFIGTGGGYTF; CDR3 DNA: TGCGCCAGCAGCGCGTTTATCGGGACAGGGGGGGGCTACACCTTC
clone size: few; J gene: TRBJ2-1; V gene: TRBV28; D gene: TRBD1; CDR3 protein: CASSLIPGTGFGVFNDEQFF; CDR3 DNA: TGTGCCAGCAGTTTAATCCCCGGGACAGGGTTTGGAGTTTTTAACGATGAGCAGTTCTTC
clone size: NA; J gene: TRBJ2-3; V gene: TRBV5-4; D gene: NA; CDR3 protein: CASSLDRTSTDTQYF; CDR3 DNA: TGTGCCAGCAGCTTGGACAGAACTAGCACAGATACGCAGTATTTT
clone size: few; J gene: TRBJ2-3; V gene: TRBV11-2; D gene: TRBD2; CDR3 protein: CASSLDSSGTHTQYF; CDR3 DNA: TGTGCCAGCAGCTTAGATTCTAGCGGAACTCATACGCAGTATTTT
clone size: NA; J gene: TRBJ2-7; V gene: TRBV7-8; D gene: TRBD1; CDR3 protein: CASSPLRDRVYEQYF; CDR3 DNA: TGTGCCAGCAGCCCACTCCGGGACAGGGTCTACGAGCAGTACTTC
clone size: NA; J gene: TRBJ2-1; V gene: TRBV27; D gene: TRBD2; CDR3 protein: CASSWTSANNEQFF; CDR3 DNA: TGTGCCAGCAGTTGGACTAGCGCTAACAATGAGCAGTTCTTC
clone size: NA; J gene: TRBJ2-3; V gene: TRBV4-2; D gene: NA; CDR3 protein: CASSQDGAGALHTQYF; CDR3 DNA: TGTGCCAGCAGCCAAGATGGGGCGGGGGCCCTCCATACGCAGTATTTT
clone size: NA; J gene: TRBJ1-4; V gene: TRBV4-1; D gene: NA; CDR3 protein: CASSRTRGEKLFF; CDR3 DNA: TGCGCCAGCAGCCGAACCAGGGGTGAAAAACTGTTTTTT
clone size: NA; J gene: TRBJ1-1; V gene: TRBV5-4; D gene: NA; CDR3 protein: CASSLGPEAFF; CDR3 DNA: TGTGCCAGCAGCTTGGGGCCGGAAGCTTTCTTT
clone size: NA; J gene: TRBJ2-2; V gene: TRBV5-4; D gene: NA; CDR3 protein: CASSPFQSETGELFF; CDR3 DNA: TGTGCCAGCTCCCCTTTTCAGAGCGAGACCGGGGAGCTGTTTTTT
clone size: NA; J gene: TRBJ1-5; V gene: TRBV4-2; D gene: NA; CDR3 protein: CASSQWENQPQHF; CDR3 DNA: TGTGCCAGCAGCCAATGGGAGAATCAGCCCCAGCATTTT
clone size: NA; J gene: TRBJ2-5; V gene: TRBV5-1; D gene: TRBD1; CDR3 protein: CASSLDRDQETQYF; CDR3 DNA: TGCGCCAGCAGCCTGGACAGGGACCAAGAGACCCAGTACTTC
clone size: few; J gene: TRBJ2-2; V gene: TRBV5-1; D gene: NA; CDR3 protein: CASCGTGELFF; CDR3 DNA: TGCGCCAGCTGCGGAACCGGGGAGCTGTTTTTT
clone size: NA; J gene: TRBJ1-1; V gene: TRBV6-1; D gene: NA; CDR3 protein: CASRDLTGSWAFF; CDR3 DNA: TGTGCCAGCAGGGACTTAACAGGGAGCTGGGCTTTCTTT
clone size: NA; J gene: TRBJ2-7; V gene: TRBV4-2; D gene: TRBD1; CDR3 protein: CASSLRQGDYEQYF; CDR3 DNA: TGTGCCAGCAGCCTCCGACAGGGGGACTACGAGCAGTACTTC
clone size: once; J gene: TRBJ1-4; V gene: TRBV7-2; D gene: NA; CDR3 protein: CASSFATNEKLFF; CDR3 DNA: TGTGCCAGCTCCTTTGCAACTAATGAAAAACTGTTTTTT
clone size: NA; J gene: TRBJ1-2; V gene: TRBV28; D gene: TRBD1; CDR3 protein: CASRSGQYNYGYTF; CDR3 DNA: TGTGCCAGCAGGTCGGGACAGTACAATTATGGCTACACCTTC
clone size: NA; J gene: TRBJ2-3; V gene: TRBV28; D gene: TRBD2; CDR3 protein: CASSLAIAGGAGTQYF; CDR3 DNA: TGTGCCAGCAGTTTAGCCATAGCGGGGGGGGCGGGTACGCAGTATTTT
clone size: NA; J gene: TRBJ2-4; V gene: TRBV30; D gene: NA; CDR3 protein: CAWSVGPGMDIQYF; CDR3 DNA: TGTGCCTGGAGTGTTGGGCCGGGAATGGACATTCAGTACTTC
clone size: NA; J gene: TRBJ2-7; V gene: TRBV4-1; D gene: NA; CDR3 protein: CASSQAPGVTIYEQYF; CDR3 DNA: TGCGCCAGCAGCCAAGCCCCAGGGGTGACAATCTACGAGCAGTACTTC
clone size: NA; J gene: TRBJ1-5; V gene: TRBV6-5; D gene: TRBD1; CDR3 protein: CASSSRDRQPQHF; CDR3 DNA: TGTGCCAGCAGTTCCAGGGACAGGCAGCCCCAGCATTTT
clone size: NA; J gene: TRBJ2-3; V gene: TRBV7-3; D gene: TRBD2; CDR3 protein: CASSLRGGRTDTQYF; CDR3 DNA: TGTGCCAGCAGCTTAAGGGGGGGACGGACAGATACGCAGTATTTT
clone size: NA; J gene: TRBJ2-1; V gene: TRBV5-6; D gene: NA; CDR3 protein: CASTLSAVSDEQFF; CDR3 DNA: TGTGCCAGCACCTTAAGTGCGGTTTCCGATGAGCAGTTCTTC
clone size: NA; J gene: TRBJ1-4; V gene: TRBV18; D gene: NA; CDR3 protein: CASSSDSGVAEKLFF; CDR3 DNA: TGTGCCAGCTCATCGGACAGCGGGGTGGCTGAAAAACTGTTTTTT
clone size: few; J gene: TRBJ2-7; V gene: TRBV4-1; D gene: TRBD1; CDR3 protein: CASSQLGQGSYEQYF; CDR3 DNA: TGCGCCAGCAGCCAACTAGGACAGGGGTCCTACGAGCAGTACTTC
clone size: few; J gene: TRBJ2-7; V gene: TRBV5-6; D gene: TRBD1; CDR3 protein: CASSSLGQAYEQYF; CDR3 DNA: TGTGCCAGCAGCTCGTTGGGACAGGCCTACGAGCAGTACTTC